The 13 T cell receptor beta chains given below trace back to one sample, sequenced in a study of identical twins. Via MiXCR, TCRdb re-called the 5' RACE reads, giving one row per CDR3 protein. The table includes 310,000 or so distinct CDR3 sequences, roughly 10% detected once. These data also featured in a second study, about yellow fever vaccine responses in identical twins.

Sequenced sample: CD8+ T cells sorted from blood. The receptors derive from a woman younger than 30 in good health.

The table lists this clonotype with a few counts. The chain employs TRBV5-1 and TRBJ1-5; D gene uncertain. CDR3 length: 13 amino acids. CDR1 and CDR2 (germline): SGHRS, YFSETQ. Trimming took off 4 bases at V and 1 base at J, with 6 bases between the two ends. The CDR3 sequence is CASSTGSNQPQHF. DNA for the CDR3: TGCGCCAGCAGCACCGGAAGCAATCAGCCCCAGCATTTT.

This clonotype was found many times. This chain uses TRBV6-5 with TRBJ1-6; no firm D call. The CDR3 extends over 14 amino acids. V shed 3 bases and J shed 10 bases, with 13 bases lying between them. Germline assignment: CDR1 MNHEY and CDR2 SVGAGI. Here the CDR3 reads CASSYTNEKSPLHF. CDR3 DNA sequence: TGTGCCAGCAGTTATACGAATGAGAAGTCACCCCTCCACTTT.

This clonotype was detected only a few times. J is TRBJ2-7 and V is TRBV4-1; D is perhaps TRBD2 (5 bases). The CDR3 is 14 residues long. Germline values: CDR1 MGHRA, CDR2 YSYEKL. V lost 2 bases, J lost 3 bases, and 11 bases lay in between. The DNA for the CDR3 is TGCGCCAGCAGCCAACCAGAGAGGGACTACGAGCAGTACTTC. Its protein product is CASSQPERDYEQYF.

The CDR3 protein is CASSEGVSGANVLTF. CDR3 in DNA: TGTGCCAGCAGTGAAGGAGTCTCTGGGGCCAACGTCCTGACTTTC. The chain joins TRBV6-4 to TRBJ2-6, with D unclear. Trimming removed 3 bases from V and 0 bases from J, with 6 bases in between. CDR1 MRHNA and CDR2 SNTAGT come from the germline V gene. The CDR3 extends over 15 amino acids.

The chain uses TRBV12-3 or TRBV12-4 and TRBJ2-7, with 9 bases identical to TRBD2. There are 12 residues in the CDR3. With 10 bases clipped from V and 2 bases from J, the junction kept 3 bases outside the gene matches. The CDR3 loop reads CATAGGPYEQYF. For the CDR3, the DNA is TGTGCCACCGCGGGGGGGCCCTACGAGCAGTACTTC.

This clonotype has a count of ten or more. The J gene is TRBJ2-3, the V gene TRBV7-9; the D call may be TRBD1 or TRBD2 (5 bases each). The CDR3 is 16 amino acids. Germline CDR1 is SEHNR and CDR2 is FQNEAQ (reference sequence). Trimming pared 5 bases from V and 3 bases from J, leaving 18 bases between. The CDR3 protein is CASSPGTGSETDTQYF. DNA for the CDR3: TGTGCCAGCAGCCCTGGGACGGGCAGTGAGACAGATACGCAGTATTTT.

At least ten counts were recorded for this clonotype. This chain links TRBV12-3 or TRBV12-4 with TRBJ2-3; TRBD1 matches 8 bases. The V gene end was trimmed by 3 bases and the J gene end by 1 base; junction bases not matched to a gene: 3. This CDR3 is 15 amino acids long. The CDR3 spells CASSFGQGGTDTQYF. CDR3 bases: TGTGCCAGCAGTTTCGGACAGGGCGGCACAGATACGCAGTATTTT.

This chain links TRBV3-1 with TRBJ2-7; D not resolved. This CDR3 spans 14 amino acids. V was cut by 1 base and J by 3 bases, with 10 bases left in between. Germline V gene lookup returns CDR1 LGHDT and CDR2 YNNKEL (reference sequence). As DNA, the CDR3 is TGTGCCAGCAGCCAAGTGTTGCGAGGCTACGAGCAGTACTTC. Protein product: CASSQVLRGYEQYF.

This clonotype was seen ten or more times. The J gene is TRBJ2-7, the V gene TRBV6-5; no clear D gene. CDR3 size: 15 residues. Germline loops: CDR1 MNHEY, CDR2 SVGAGI. V was trimmed by 1 base and J by 6 bases, leaving 16 bases between them. The CDR3 loop reads CASSYLARPNGEQYF. CDR3 nucleotides: TGTGCCAGCAGTTACTTGGCCCGACCGAACGGCGAGCAGTACTTC.

The chain joins TRBV11-1 to TRBJ2-6; D may be TRBD1 (6 bases). The CDR3 extends over 19 amino acids. Germline values: CDR1 SGHAT, CDR2 FQDESV (reference sequence). V lost 5 bases, J lost 0 bases, and 20 bases lay in between. The chain's CDR3 is CASSLNGAGADSGANVLTF. Written as DNA, the CDR3 is TGTGCCAGCAGCCTCAACGGGGCAGGGGCTGACTCTGGGGCCAACGTCCTGACTTTC.

This clonotype occurred many times. V is TRBV29-1 and J is TRBJ2-2; D is unresolved. This CDR3 has 13 amino acids. Trimming took 3 bases from V and 1 from J, leaving 6 bases between them. In germline, CDR1 is SQVTM, CDR2 ANQGSEA. DNA for the CDR3: TGCAGCGTTGACAGTTTGAACACCGGGGAGCTGTTTTTT. Its translation is CSVDSLNTGELFF.

This clonotype was seen more than once but under ten times. V is TRBV14 and J is TRBJ2-7; no firm D call. From germline, CDR1 is SGHDN and CDR2 FVKESK. The CDR3 is 14 amino acids. Trimming removed 1 base at V and 3 bases at J, with 10 bases between. The CDR3 here is CASSQVAENYEQYF. CDR3 sequence (DNA): TGTGCCAGCAGCCAAGTTGCGGAGAACTACGAGCAGTACTTC.

The V gene is TRBV2, the J gene TRBJ2-1; tentatively, D is TRBD1 or TRBD2 (6 bases each). The V gene's germline CDR1 is SNHLY and CDR2 FYNNEI. Trimming pared 2 bases from V and 5 bases from J, leaving 16 bases between. CDR3 length: 16 residues. The CDR3 loop is CASSESLGGIDNEQFF. DNA for the CDR3: TGTGCCAGCAGTGAATCTTTGGGGGGCATTGACAATGAGCAGTTCTTC.